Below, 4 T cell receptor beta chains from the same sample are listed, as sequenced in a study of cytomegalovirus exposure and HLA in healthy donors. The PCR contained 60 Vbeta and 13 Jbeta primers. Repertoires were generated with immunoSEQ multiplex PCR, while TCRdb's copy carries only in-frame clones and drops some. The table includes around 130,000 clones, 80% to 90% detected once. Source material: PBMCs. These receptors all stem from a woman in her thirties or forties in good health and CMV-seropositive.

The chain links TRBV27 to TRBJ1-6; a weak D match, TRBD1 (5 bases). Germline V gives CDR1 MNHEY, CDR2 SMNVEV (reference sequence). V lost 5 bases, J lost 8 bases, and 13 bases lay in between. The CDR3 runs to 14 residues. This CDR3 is CASSPGGGYSPLHF. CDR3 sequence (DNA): TGTGCCAGCAGTCCGGGGGGGGGTTATTCACCCCTCCACTTT.

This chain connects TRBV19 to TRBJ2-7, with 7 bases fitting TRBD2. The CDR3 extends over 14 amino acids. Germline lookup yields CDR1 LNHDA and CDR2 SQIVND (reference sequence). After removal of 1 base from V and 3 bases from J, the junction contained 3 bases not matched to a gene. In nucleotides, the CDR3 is TGTGCCAGTAGTATAGCGGGAGGCCTCTACGAGCAGTACTTC. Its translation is CASSIAGGLYEQYF.

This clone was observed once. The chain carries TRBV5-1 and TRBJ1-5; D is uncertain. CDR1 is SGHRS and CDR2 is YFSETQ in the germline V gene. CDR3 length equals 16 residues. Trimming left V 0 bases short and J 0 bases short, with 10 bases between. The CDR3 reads CASSLAQQNSNQPQHF. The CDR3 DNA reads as TGCGCCAGCAGCTTGGCACAACAGAATAGCAATCAGCCCCAGCATTTT.

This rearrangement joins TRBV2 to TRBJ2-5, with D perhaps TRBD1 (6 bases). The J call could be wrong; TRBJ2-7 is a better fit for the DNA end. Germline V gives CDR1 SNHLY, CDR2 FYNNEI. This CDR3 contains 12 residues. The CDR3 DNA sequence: TGTGCCAGCAGTGGGACAGTTTACGAGCAGTACTTC. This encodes CASSGTVYEQYF.